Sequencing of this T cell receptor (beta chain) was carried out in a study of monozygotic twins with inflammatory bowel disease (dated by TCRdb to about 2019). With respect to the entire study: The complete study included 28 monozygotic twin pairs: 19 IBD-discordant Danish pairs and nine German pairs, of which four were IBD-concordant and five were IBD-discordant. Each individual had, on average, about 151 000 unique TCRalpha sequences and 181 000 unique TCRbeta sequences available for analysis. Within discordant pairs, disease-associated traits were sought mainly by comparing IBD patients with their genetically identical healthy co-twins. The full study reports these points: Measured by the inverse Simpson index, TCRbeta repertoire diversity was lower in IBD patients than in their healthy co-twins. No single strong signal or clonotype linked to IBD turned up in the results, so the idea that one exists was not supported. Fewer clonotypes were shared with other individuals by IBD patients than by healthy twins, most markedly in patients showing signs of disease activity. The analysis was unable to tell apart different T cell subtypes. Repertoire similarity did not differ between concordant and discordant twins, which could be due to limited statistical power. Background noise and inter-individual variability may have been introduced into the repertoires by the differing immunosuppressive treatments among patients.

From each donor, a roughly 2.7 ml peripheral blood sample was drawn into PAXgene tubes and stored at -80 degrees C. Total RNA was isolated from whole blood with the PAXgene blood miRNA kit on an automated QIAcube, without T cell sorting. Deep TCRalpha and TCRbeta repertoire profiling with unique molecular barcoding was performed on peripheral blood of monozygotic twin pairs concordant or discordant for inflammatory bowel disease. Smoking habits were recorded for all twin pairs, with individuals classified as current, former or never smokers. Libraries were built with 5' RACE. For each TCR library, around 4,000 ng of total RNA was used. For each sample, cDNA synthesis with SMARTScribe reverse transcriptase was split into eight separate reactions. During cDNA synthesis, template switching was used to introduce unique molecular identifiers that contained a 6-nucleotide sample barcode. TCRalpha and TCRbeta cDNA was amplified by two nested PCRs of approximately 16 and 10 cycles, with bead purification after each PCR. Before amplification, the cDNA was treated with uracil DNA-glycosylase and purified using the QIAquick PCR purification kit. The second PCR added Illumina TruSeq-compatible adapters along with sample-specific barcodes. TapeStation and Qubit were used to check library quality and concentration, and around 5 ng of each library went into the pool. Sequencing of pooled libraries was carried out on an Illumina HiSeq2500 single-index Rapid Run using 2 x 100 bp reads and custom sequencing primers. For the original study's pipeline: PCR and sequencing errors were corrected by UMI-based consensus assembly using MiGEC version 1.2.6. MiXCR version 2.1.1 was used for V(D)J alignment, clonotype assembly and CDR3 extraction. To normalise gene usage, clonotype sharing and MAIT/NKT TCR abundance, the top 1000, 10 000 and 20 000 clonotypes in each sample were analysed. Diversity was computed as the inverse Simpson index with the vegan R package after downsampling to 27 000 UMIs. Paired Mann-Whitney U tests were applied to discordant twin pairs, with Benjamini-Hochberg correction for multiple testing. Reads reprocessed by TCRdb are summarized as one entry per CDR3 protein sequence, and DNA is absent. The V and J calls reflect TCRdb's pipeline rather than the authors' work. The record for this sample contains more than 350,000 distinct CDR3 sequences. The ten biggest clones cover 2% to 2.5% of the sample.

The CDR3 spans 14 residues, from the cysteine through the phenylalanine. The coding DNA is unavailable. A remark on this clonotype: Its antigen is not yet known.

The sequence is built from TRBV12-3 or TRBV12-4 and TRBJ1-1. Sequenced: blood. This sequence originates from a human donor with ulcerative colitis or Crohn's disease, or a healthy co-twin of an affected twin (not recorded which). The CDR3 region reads CASRPRTVNTEAFF.